This record looks at one T cell receptor beta chain sequence and its context. Its specificity is unknown. TCRdb's copy holds only in-frame clones and misses some; the assay was immunoSEQ multiplex PCR. Counted here are 95,000 to 100,000 clones, 90% to 95% occurring once; the ten biggest clones make up just over 8%. This entry belongs to a study of T cell responses to AZD1222 COVID-19 vaccine. Study findings and constraints: Across spike, vaccine-associated CD4 TCRs were found, dominant at 160-218 and 743-854. Possibly, clonal diversity was underestimated; donors were largely white British and included more females.

This CDR3 has 11 amino acids. The germline V gene encodes CDR1 DFQATT and CDR2 SNEGSKA (reference sequence). The ends were cut back, 6 bases at V and 7 bases at J, with 10 bases in the middle. Pooling of second doses given at about 4 or about 12 weeks was done. The sequenced sample was peripheral blood, obtained 28 days after the second AZD1222 dose. The rearrangement links TRBV20-1 to TRBJ2-1; D gene unclear. The source of this sequence is an adult who received the AZD1222 COVID-19 vaccine. The CDR3 reads CSAPSWNEQFF. In nucleotides, the CDR3 is TGCAGTGCCCCAAGTTGGAATGAGCAGTTCTTC.